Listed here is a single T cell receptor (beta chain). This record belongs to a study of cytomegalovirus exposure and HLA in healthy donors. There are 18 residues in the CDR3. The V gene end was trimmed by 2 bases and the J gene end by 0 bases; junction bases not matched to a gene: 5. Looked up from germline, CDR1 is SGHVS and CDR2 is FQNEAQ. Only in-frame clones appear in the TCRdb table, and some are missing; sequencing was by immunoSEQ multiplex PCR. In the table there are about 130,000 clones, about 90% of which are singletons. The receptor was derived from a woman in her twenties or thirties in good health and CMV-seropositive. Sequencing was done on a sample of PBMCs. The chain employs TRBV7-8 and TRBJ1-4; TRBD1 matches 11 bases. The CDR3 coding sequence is TGTGCCAGCAGCTTACCGGGACAGGGGGGCACAACTAATGAAAAACTGTTTTTT. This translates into CASSLPGQGGTTNEKLFF.